These 28 T cell receptor beta chains originate from one sample sequenced in a study of identical twins (dated by TCRdb to 2016 to 2017). The library came from 5' RACE. The instrument was an Illumina HiSeq 2000. The raw public data were reprocessed by TCRdb itself: fastp quality trimming at Q25, MiXCR clonotype calling, in-frame beta chains only. Rows with one shared CDR3 protein collapse into an entry with the most common genes and DNA. Recorded for this sample are some 710,000 distinct CDR3 sequences; roughly 6% of them occurred a single time. The top ten hold 1.5% to 2% of the sample. Sequences were obtained from naive T cells sorted from blood. What the cell subset or site label conveys for this sample: cells isolated with a human naive T-cell isolation kit. These receptor sequences come from a man between 18 and 29 years old in good health.

The rearrangement links TRBV30 to TRBJ2-2; 9 nucleotides align to TRBD1. Germline CDR1 and CDR2: GTSNPN and SVGIG (reference sequence). J lost 6 bases, V lost 4 bases, and 6 bases had no gene match. The CDR3 contains 14 residues. CDR3 nucleotides: TGTGCCTGGACGCCGGGACAGGGAGCCGGGGAGCTGTTTTTT. It translates to CAWTPGQGAGELFF.

This clonotype has only a few counts. V is TRBV7-6 and J is TRBJ1-1, with 8 bases matching TRBD1. The J segment lost 4 bases and the V segment lost 0 bases, leaving 10 bases of the junction unmatched. The CDR3 is 17 residues long. Germline CDR1 SGHVS, CDR2 FNYEAQ. CDR3 DNA: TGTGCCAGCAGCTTAGCGGACAGGGCGATCGTAGGCACTGAAGCTTTCTTT. It encodes CASSLADRAIVGTEAFF.

This clonotype was seen at least ten times. CDR3 protein: CASSSLGPGQVFYEQYV. The CDR3 nucleotides are TGTGCCAGCAGCTCTCTGGGACCGGGACAGGTCTTCTACGAGCAGTACGTC. The rearrangement links TRBV13 to TRBJ2-7, with TRBD1 matching 8 bases. V lost 4 bases, J lost 3 bases, and 14 bases stayed unmatched. The CDR3 sequence is 17 residues long. The germline CDR1 and CDR2 sequences are PRHDT and FYEKMQ (reference sequence).

The chain recombines TRBV20-1 with TRBJ1-4, with D tentatively TRBD1 (5 bases). Germline V gene sequence: CDR1 DFQATT, CDR2 SNEGSKA (reference sequence). The CDR3 extends over 15 amino acids. V was shortened by 6 bases and J by 9 bases, with 23 bases between the two germline ends. Written as DNA, the CDR3 is TGCAGTGCGGGGAGGGGCGACGCACCCCCAAAAAAACTGTTTTTT. Amino acid sequence: CSAGRGDAPPKKLFF.

V and J are TRBV5-1 and TRBJ2-1; tentatively, D is TRBD1 (6 bases). The V end was cut by 2 bases, the J end by 0 bases, with 9 bases between. CDR3 size: 15 residues. In germline, CDR1 is SGHRS, CDR2 YFSETQ. The CDR3 region is CASSLQGGSYNEQFF. The CDR3 DNA sequence: TGCGCCAGCAGCTTACAAGGGGGCTCCTACAATGAGCAGTTCTTC. Using reference TRBV5-1 and TRBJ2-1 for the parts outside the CDR3, the full variable domain is KAGVTQTPRYLIKTRGQQVTLSCSPISGHRSVSWYQQTPGQGLQFLFEYFSETQRNKGNFPGRFSGRQFSNSRSEMNVSTLELGDSALYLCASSLQGGSYNEQFFGPGTRLTVL.

There are many counts of this clonotype. The chain is built from TRBV15 and TRBJ2-1, with 7 bases identical to TRBD1. This CDR3 spans 14 amino acids. The germline gives CDR1 LNHNV, CDR2 YYDKDF (reference sequence). V lost 9 bases and J lost 5; bases outside the gene matches: 10. The DNA for the CDR3 is TGTGCCACTGAAGACAGGGTTTCGGACAATGAGCAGTTCTTC. Translation: CATEDRVSDNEQFF.

Only a few counts were recorded for this clonotype. V is TRBV7-8 and J is TRBJ2-1; 14 bases align to TRBD2. Losses at the gene ends were 3 bases for V and 1 base for J; bases not matched to a gene: 5. CDR1 is SGHVS and CDR2 is FQNEAQ in the germline V gene. This CDR3 is 18 amino acids long. In nucleotides, the CDR3 is TGTGCCAGCAGCTTCGGGACTAGCGGGAGAAGGTCCTACAATGAGCAGTTCTTC. It codes for CASSFGTSGRRSYNEQFF.

This clonotype appeared many times. V gene TRBV7-9 combines with J gene TRBJ2-3; maybe TRBD1 (5 bases). Trimming pared 7 bases from V and 2 bases from J, leaving 19 bases between. The CDR3 extends over 16 amino acids. CDR1 is SEHNR, CDR2 FQNEAQ, per germline (reference sequence). The CDR3 spells CASIDGRVIYTDTQYF. In nucleotides, the CDR3 is TGTGCCAGCATCGATGGCAGGGTCATCTACACAGATACGCAGTATTTT. Based on the CDR3 plus reference TRBV7-9 and TRBJ2-3, the full variable domain is DTGVSQNPRHKITKRGQNVTFRCDPISEHNRLYWYRQTLGQGPEFLTYFQNEAQLEKSRLLSDRFSAERPKGSFSTLEIQRTEQGDSAMYLCASIDGRVIYTDTQYFGPGTRLTVL.

This clonotype appeared a few times. The chain joins TRBV12-5 to TRBJ2-3; possibly TRBD2 for D (5 bases). The CDR3 is 13 amino acids. In germline, CDR1 is LGHNT, CDR2 FRNRAP. V was shortened by 6 bases and J by 5 bases, with 12 bases between the two germline ends. The DNA for the CDR3 is TGTGCTAGTGGGATCTCGAGCGGAGATACGCAGTATTTT. Its translation is CASGISSGDTQYF.

This clonotype was picked up many times. The chain carries TRBV20-1 and TRBJ2-3; 11 bases fit TRBD2. J gave up 2 bases and V 0 bases, and 1 base lay outside the gene matches. This CDR3 region has 15 residues. CDR1 DFQATT and CDR2 SNEGSKA come from the germline V gene (reference sequence). CDR3 sequence (DNA): TGCAGTGCTAGAGAACTAGCGGGAGCCACAGATACGCAGTATTTT. This gives the protein CSARELAGATDTQYF.

This clonotype was detected a few times. The chain couples TRBV20-1 to TRBJ2-3; no reliable D call. CDR3 length equals 15 residues. CDR1 and CDR2 (germline): DFQATT, SNEGSKA (reference sequence). Trimming pared 5 bases from V and 3 bases from J, leaving 18 bases between. The CDR3, as DNA: TGCAGTGCTTTCCCCCTTTTAGTCGGTACAGATACGCAGTATTTT. This sequence encodes CSAFPLLVGTDTQYF.

This clonotype was seen ten or more times. The chain combines TRBV28 with TRBJ1-5; 9 nucleotides line up with TRBD1. Germline values: CDR1 MDHEN, CDR2 SYDVKM. V dropped 5 bases and J dropped 6; count of bases not matched to a gene: 8. The CDR3 has 15 residues. CDR3 DNA sequence: TGTGCCAGCAGTCCAGTTGGGACAGGGTTTCAGCCCCAGCATTTT. Its protein product is CASSPVGTGFQPQHF.

There are many counts of this clonotype. The chain employs TRBV29-1 and TRBJ2-1; 16 bases align to TRBD2. Germline V gene sequence: CDR1 SQVTM, CDR2 ANQGSEA. This CDR3 is built from 12 residues. V shed 8 bases and J 16 bases; nucleotides not matched to a gene: 8. CDR3: CSLGTSGRAVFF. The CDR3 DNA reads as TGCAGCCTAGGGACTAGCGGGAGGGCCGTATTCTTC.

The chain links TRBV5-1 to TRBJ1-1, with 7 bases fitting TRBD1. This CDR3 region has 17 residues. J was trimmed by 5 bases and V by 0 bases; bases with no gene match: 13. The germline gives CDR1 SGHRS, CDR2 YFSETQ. In DNA form, the CDR3 reads TGCGCCAGCAGCTTGGGGATTGCAGGGGGACACCTTACTGAAGCTTTCTTT. Amino acid sequence: CASSLGIAGGHLTEAFF.

The gene calls are TRBV5-1 and TRBJ2-2; tentative D call: TRBD1 (5 bases). With 1 base removed from V and 2 bases from J, the gap between germline ends came to 9 bases. Germline CDR1 is SGHRS and CDR2 is YFSETQ. This CDR3 comprises 15 residues. The DNA for the CDR3 is TGCGCCAGCAGCTTGAGTCAGGGTAACACCGGGGAGCTGTTTTTT. Amino acids: CASSLSQGNTGELFF.

There are many counts of this clonotype. The gene calls are TRBV20-1 and TRBJ1-5, with 9 bases matching TRBD1. Trimming removed 3 bases from V and 5 bases from J; junction bases left unmatched: 8. Germline lookup yields CDR1 DFQATT and CDR2 SNEGSKA (reference sequence). This CDR3 comprises 15 residues. This chain's CDR3 is CSARGPDRGDQPQHF. Here the CDR3 DNA reads TGCAGTGCTAGGGGGCCGGACAGGGGCGATCAGCCCCAGCATTTT.

In its sample, this clonotype was seen many times. The chain carries TRBV29-1 and TRBJ2-5, with a possible D match to TRBD1 (5 bases). The CDR3 is 12 amino acids. V was clipped by 3 bases and J by 5 bases, with 10 bases between them. Germline CDR1 reads SQVTM; CDR2 reads ANQGSEA. The CDR3 spells CSVDRQGETQYF. As DNA, the CDR3 is TGCAGCGTTGATAGGCAGGGTGAGACCCAGTACTTC.

In its sample, this clonotype was seen a few times. The genes are TRBV6-4 and TRBJ1-5, with D hard to call. CDR1 and CDR2 (germline): MRHNA, SNTAGT. The CDR3 length is 14 residues. Trimming took 5 bases from V and 1 from J, leaving 9 bases between them. In nucleotides, the CDR3 is TGTGCCAGCAGTCAGGAGCTGAGCAATCAGCCCCAGCATTTT. It codes for CASSQELSNQPQHF.

The CDR3 sequence is CATSRNIAELTDTQYF. In DNA, the CDR3 is TGTGCCACCAGCAGAAATATAGCGGAACTCACAGATACGCAGTATTTT. V and J are TRBV15 and TRBJ2-3; TRBD2 might be the D (6 bases). The CDR3 loop spans 16 amino acids. Germline V CDR1 and CDR2: LNHNV, YYDKDF (reference sequence). Trimming left V 2 bases short and J 2 bases short, with 14 bases between.

This clonotype showed up many times. V usage is TRBV24-1 and J usage is TRBJ2-5; D could derive from TRBD1 or TRBD2 (5 bases each). V was cut by 4 bases and J by 4 bases, with 6 bases left in between. Germline CDR1 is KGHDR and CDR2 is SFDVKD. CDR3 length: 12 residues. CDR3 amino acids: CATSERGETQYF. CDR3 coding DNA: TGTGCCACCAGTGAGAGGGGAGAGACCCAGTACTTC.

There are a few counts of this clonotype. The J gene is TRBJ2-7, the V gene TRBV20-1; D is unclear. This CDR3 has 15 residues. V lost 0 bases and J 5 bases, leaving 17 bases between the germline ends. The germline V gene encodes CDR1 DFQATT and CDR2 SNEGSKA (reference sequence). The CDR3 nucleotides are TGCAGTGCTAGAGAAGGCTCGCTTTGGTCAAACGAGCAGTACTTC. Its protein product is CSAREGSLWSNEQYF.

The CDR3 loop reads CASSLYSGGGETQYF. The CDR3, as DNA: TGCGCCAGCAGCTTGTATTCCGGGGGCGGAGAGACCCAGTACTTC. This chain connects TRBV5-1 to TRBJ2-5; the D gene could be TRBD1 or TRBD2 (6 bases each). V lost 1 base and J lost 4, with 14 bases in between. This CDR3 has 15 residues. Looked up from germline, CDR1 is SGHRS and CDR2 is YFSETQ.

This clonotype was observed at least ten times. This rearrangement joins TRBV7-2 to TRBJ2-5, with D perhaps matching TRBD2 (7 bases). Between the trimmed V and J ends, which lost 1 base and 5 bases, there was a span of 11 bases. The CDR3 length is 14 residues. Germline loops: CDR1 SGHTA, CDR2 FQGNSA. CDR3 sequence: CASSLDREGETQYF. The CDR3 coding sequence is TGTGCCAGCAGCTTAGACAGGGAGGGGGAGACCCAGTACTTC.

This clonotype has only a few counts. V gene TRBV6-2 or TRBV6-3 combines with J gene TRBJ2-1, with D possibly matching TRBD2 (7 bases). There are 15 residues in the CDR3. Germline V gene sequence: CDR1 MNHEY, CDR2 SVGEGT. The V gene lost 4 bases and the J gene lost 8 bases, with 18 bases spanning the gap. The CDR3 region is CASSWVRGGSDEQFF. For the CDR3, the DNA is TGTGCCAGCAGTTGGGTCAGGGGAGGGAGCGATGAGCAGTTCTTC.

This clonotype appeared a few times. V and J are TRBV20-1 and TRBJ2-7, with a weak D call TRBD2 (6 bases). V dropped 6 bases and J dropped 1 base, with 13 bases sitting between them. CDR1 DFQATT and CDR2 SNEGSKA come from the germline V gene (reference sequence). This CDR3 is built from 13 residues. The CDR3 region has the DNA TGCAGTGCCAGGGCAGGGAGGTCCTACGAGCAGTACTTC. Its protein product is CSARAGRSYEQYF.

This clonotype was seen at least ten times. The genes are TRBV12-3 or TRBV12-4 and TRBJ1-1; D not certain. Trimming shortened V by 3 bases and J by 3 bases, and 11 bases separated the two germline ends. This CDR3 has 14 residues. CDR3 coding DNA: TGTGCCAGCAGTTTCGGAGTCGGGTACACTGAAGCTTTCTTT. This encodes CASSFGVGYTEAFF.

This clonotype was seen at least ten times. This chain connects TRBV28 to TRBJ2-1; either TRBD1 or TRBD2 may fit D (6 bases each). The CDR3 has 15 amino acids. The germline CDR1 and CDR2 sequences are MDHEN and SYDVKM. The V end was cut by 10 bases, the J end by 7 bases, with 23 bases between. The CDR3 sequence: CAITAPPGAGNEQFF. For the CDR3, the DNA is TGTGCCATAACCGCACCCCCGGGGGCAGGAAATGAGCAGTTCTTC.

This clonotype came up a few times. V and J are TRBV18 and TRBJ2-5; D gene ambiguous. Between the trimmed V and J ends, which lost 0 bases and 1 base, there was a span of 9 bases. Germline loops: CDR1 KGHSH, CDR2 LQKENI. There are 15 residues in the CDR3. CDR3 bases: TGTGCCAGCTCACCACCTAACTGGCGCCAAGAGACCCAGTACTTC. The encoded protein is CASSPPNWRQETQYF. Supplemented by reference TRBV18 and TRBJ2-5, the full variable domain reads NAGVMQNPRHLVRRRGQEARLRCSPMKGHSHVYWYRQLPEEGLKFMVYLQKENIIDESGMPKERFSAEFPKEGPSILRIQQVVRGDSAAYFCASSPPNWRQETQYFGPGTRLLVL.